This TCR beta chain came from a study of blood T cells in healthy people across ages. With a J-beta primer mix and a sample-barcoded 5' primer, a second PCR ran roughly 6 to 12 cycles. TCRdb analysed the 5' RACE reads with MiXCR anew, one entry per CDR3 protein. The sample records about 1.6 million distinct CDR3 sequences, roughly 32% being singletons. Germline CDR1 is DFQATT and CDR2 is SNEGSKA (reference sequence). The CDR3 length is 14 residues. Trimming shortened V by 2 bases and J by 7 bases, and 15 bases separated the two germline ends. Remarks on this clonotype: What it recognizes is unknown.

Study-level findings and limits: Versus aged donors, long-lived donors had higher diversity and more naive CD4+ cells.

V usage is TRBV20-1 and J usage is TRBJ2-4, with a possible D match to TRBD1 (6 bases). This receptor was obtained from a woman in her twenties or thirties in good health. The sequenced sample consisted of blood. In nucleotides, the CDR3 is TGCAGTGCTAGAAACGTCTATAGGGGGAACATTCAGTACTTC. Amino acid sequence: CSARNVYRGNIQYF.